This T cell receptor beta chain was found in a study of T cell responses to AZD1222 COVID-19 vaccine. This CDR3 spans 16 amino acids. The germline gives CDR1 LNHDA, CDR2 SQIVND (reference sequence). The junction had 12 bases not matched to a gene; V was cut back by 3 bases and J by 10 bases. TCRdb's table, derived via immunoSEQ multiplex PCR, lists solely in-frame clones and lacks some. The sample yields about 120,000 clones, around 92% seen once. The rearrangement joins TRBV19 to TRBJ1-4, with TRBD1 identical over 9 bases. This receptor was taken from an adult who received the AZD1222 COVID-19 vaccine. The input for sequencing was peripheral blood, taken 28 days after the second AZD1222 dose. CDR3 sequence: CASSIGVTGGDGKLFF. In nucleotides, the CDR3 is TGTGCCAGTAGTATCGGGGTGACAGGGGGTGACGGAAAACTGTTTTTT.